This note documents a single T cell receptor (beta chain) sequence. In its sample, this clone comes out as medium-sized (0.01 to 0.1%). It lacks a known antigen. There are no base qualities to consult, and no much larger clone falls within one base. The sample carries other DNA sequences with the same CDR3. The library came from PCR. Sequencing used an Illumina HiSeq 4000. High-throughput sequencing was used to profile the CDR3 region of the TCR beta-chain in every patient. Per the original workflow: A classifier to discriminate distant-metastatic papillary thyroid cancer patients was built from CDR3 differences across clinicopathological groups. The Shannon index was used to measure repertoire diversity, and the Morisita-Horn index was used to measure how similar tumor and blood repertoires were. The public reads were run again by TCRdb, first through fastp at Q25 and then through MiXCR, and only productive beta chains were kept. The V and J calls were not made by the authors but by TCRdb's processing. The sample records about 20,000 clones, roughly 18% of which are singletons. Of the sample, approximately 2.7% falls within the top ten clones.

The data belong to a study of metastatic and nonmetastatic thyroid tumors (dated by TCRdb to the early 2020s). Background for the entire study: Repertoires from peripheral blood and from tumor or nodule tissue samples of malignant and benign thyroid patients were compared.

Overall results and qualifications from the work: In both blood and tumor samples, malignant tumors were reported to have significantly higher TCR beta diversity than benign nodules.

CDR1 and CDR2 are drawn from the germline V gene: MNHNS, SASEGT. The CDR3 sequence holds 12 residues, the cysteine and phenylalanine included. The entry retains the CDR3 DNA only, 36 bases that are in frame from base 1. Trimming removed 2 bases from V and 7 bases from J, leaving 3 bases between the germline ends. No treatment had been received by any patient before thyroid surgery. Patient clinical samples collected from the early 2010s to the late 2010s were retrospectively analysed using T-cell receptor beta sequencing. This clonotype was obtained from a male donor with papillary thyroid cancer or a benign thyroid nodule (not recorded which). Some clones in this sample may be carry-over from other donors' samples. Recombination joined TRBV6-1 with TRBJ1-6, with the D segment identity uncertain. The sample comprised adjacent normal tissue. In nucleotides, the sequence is TGTGCCAGCAGTGAATACAATTCACCCCTCCACTTT. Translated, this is CASSEYNSPLHF.